Below are 27 T cell receptor beta chains sequenced from a single sample in a study of T cells in localized non-small cell lung cancer. The protocol was immunoSEQ multiplex PCR, while the TCRdb copy is restricted to in-frame clones and leaves out a portion. The profile shows fewer than 90,000 clones, approximately 84% of them singletons. Here the sequenced sample was peripheral blood, taken before any cancer treatment. These receptors originate from a man between 40 and 69 years old with stage I lung adenocarcinoma.

The chain links TRBV11-1 to TRBJ2-6; D is possibly TRBD2 (5 bases). The CDR3 spans 15 residues. V lost 1 base, J lost 1 base, and 5 bases lay in between. The germline V gene has CDR1 SGHAT and CDR2 FQDESV (reference sequence). The CDR3, as DNA: TGTGCCAGCAGCTTAGGAGGGTCTGGGGCCAACGTCCTGACTTTC. Translating gives CASSLGGSGANVLTF.

The chain employs TRBV11-2 and TRBJ2-1, with a tentative D call TRBD2 (5 bases). Trimming left V 2 bases short and J 0 bases short, with 17 bases between. Germline V lookup: CDR1 SGHAT, CDR2 FQNNGV. The CDR3 has 18 residues. The CDR3 protein is CASSLSFGVGSSYNEQFF. The DNA of the CDR3 is TGTGCCAGCAGCTTAAGCTTCGGGGTAGGAAGCTCCTACAATGAGCAGTTCTTC.

This chain connects TRBV7-6 to TRBJ2-7; D possibly matches TRBD1 or TRBD2 (5 bases each). V was clipped by 5 bases and J by 6 bases, with 26 bases between them. The length of the CDR3 is 17 residues. The V gene's germline CDR1 is SGHVS and CDR2 FNYEAQ. CDR3 nucleotides: TGTGCCAGCAGCCAAGTGGTGCAGGGCCTTCAAGGAGGCGAGCAGTACTTC. Its translation: CASSQVVQGLQGGEQYF.

The V and J genes are TRBV4-1 and TRBJ1-2, with D uncertain. The CDR3 totals 19 residues. Germline V gene lookup returns CDR1 MGHRA and CDR2 YSYEKL. Trimming took off 0 bases at V and 3 bases at J, with 23 bases between the two ends. The CDR3 spells CASSQDREARKSSDYGYTF. CDR3 in DNA: TGCGCCAGCAGCCAAGATCGCGAGGCGCGTAAATCTTCGGACTATGGCTACACCTTC.

The chain employs TRBV7-8 and TRBJ1-2; D remains unclear. The V end lost 2 bases, the J end lost 1 base, and 11 bases lay between the germline ends. The CDR3 spans 15 residues. In germline, CDR1 is SGHVS, CDR2 FQNEAQ. The CDR3 protein is CASSLRQEFNYGYTF. For the CDR3, the DNA is TGTGCCAGCAGCTTAAGGCAGGAATTTAACTATGGCTACACCTTC.

The chain uses TRBV19 and TRBJ2-1; 11 nucleotides line up with TRBD2. V lost 10 bases to trimming and J lost 0 bases; unmatched junction nucleotides: 8. This CDR3 is built from 16 residues. The germline gives CDR1 LNHDA, CDR2 SQIVND (reference sequence). CDR3 loop: CATGTSGFSSYNEQFF. DNA for the CDR3: TGTGCCACCGGGACTAGCGGATTCTCCTCCTACAATGAGCAGTTCTTC.

The CDR3 loop reads CASTDRGNSPLHF. In nucleotides, the CDR3 is TGTGCCAGTACCGACAGGGGGAATTCACCCCTCCACTTT. The chain carries TRBV19 and TRBJ1-6; TRBD1 matches at 9 bases. CDR1 is LNHDA and CDR2 is SQIVND in the germline V gene (reference sequence). The CDR3 has 13 residues. V shed 7 bases and J 7 bases; nucleotides not matched to a gene: 2.

This clone has just a few counts. The chain links TRBV11-2 to TRBJ2-7; D is uncertain. This CDR3 comprises 15 residues. Germline V gene data show CDR1 as SGHAT and CDR2 as FQNNGV. V shed 2 bases and J shed 7 bases, with 18 bases lying between them. CDR3 sequence reads: CASSLRSSQSREQYF. CDR3 DNA sequence: TGTGCCAGCAGCTTAAGGTCTTCGCAGTCCAGGGAGCAGTACTTC.

The chain is built from TRBV12-5 and TRBJ1-5; 8 bases agree with TRBD1. V gave up 1 base and J gave up 6 bases; unmatched junction bases: 8. The CDR3 has 16 amino acids. CDR1 LGHNT and CDR2 FRNRAP come from the germline V gene. The CDR3 reads CASGLGQGAPGQPQHF. The CDR3 coding sequence is TGTGCTAGTGGTTTGGGGCAGGGGGCGCCAGGTCAGCCCCAGCATTTT.

V and J are TRBV18 and TRBJ1-4; the D is unclear. Germline lookup yields CDR1 KGHSH and CDR2 LQKENI. Trimming left V 3 bases short and J 4 bases short, with 12 bases between. The CDR3 runs to 15 residues. CDR3 sequence (DNA): TGTGCCAGCTCACCCCGGACTGTCGGTAATGAAAAACTGTTTTTT. Amino acids: CASSPRTVGNEKLFF.

The chain uses TRBV7-9 and TRBJ2-5; TRBD1 might be the D (6 bases). CDR1 and CDR2 from the germline V gene are SEHNR and FQNEAQ (reference sequence). CDR3 length: 14 amino acids. Between the trimmed V and J ends, which lost 0 bases and 3 bases, there was a span of 8 bases. CDR3: CASSLAGGEETQYF. The DNA of the CDR3 is TGTGCCAGCAGCTTAGCAGGGGGAGAAGAGACCCAGTACTTC.

The chain carries TRBV19 and TRBJ1-1; 8 nucleotides line up with TRBD1. This CDR3 is 14 amino acids long. Germline V gene lookup returns CDR1 LNHDA and CDR2 SQIVND (reference sequence). The V and J ends lost 4 bases and 10 bases, in that order; junction bases with no gene match: 11. The CDR3 nucleotides read TGTGCCAGTAGTAACGCAGGGGGCGACGGGGTAGCTTTCTTT. Protein product: CASSNAGGDGVAFF.

V gene TRBV2 combines with J gene TRBJ1-3; 7 bases are shared with TRBD1. Germline lookup yields CDR1 SNHLY and CDR2 FYNNEI. Trimming removed 2 bases from V and 0 bases from J; junction bases left unmatched: 4. The CDR3 contains 16 residues. CDR3 DNA sequence: TGTGCCAGCAGTGAATGGGGGACAGTCTCTGGAAACACCATATATTTT. Protein product: CASSEWGTVSGNTIYF. Drawing the rest from reference TRBV2 and TRBJ1-3, the complete variable domain is EPEVTQTPSHQVTQMGQEVILRCVPISNHLYFYWYRQILGQKVEFLVSFYNNEISEKSEIFDDQFSVERPDGSNFTLKIRSTKLEDSAMYFCASSEWGTVSGNTIYFGEGSWLTVV.

In this sample, this clone turned up a few times. V is TRBV2 and J is TRBJ2-6; possibly TRBD1 or TRBD2 for D (5 bases each). CDR3 length: 16 residues. The germline V gene has CDR1 SNHLY and CDR2 FYNNEI. The ends were cut back, 5 bases at V and 1 base at J, with 12 bases in the middle. CDR3 sequence: CASSWDGRSGANVLTF. The CDR3 coding sequence is TGTGCCAGCAGTTGGGACGGTCGGTCTGGGGCCAACGTCCTGACTTTC.

The J gene is TRBJ1-1, the V gene TRBV5-1; D perhaps matches TRBD1 (6 bases). V was trimmed by 0 bases and J by 11 bases, leaving 11 bases between them. CDR3 length: 12 residues. The germline gives CDR1 SGHRS, CDR2 YFSETQ. CDR3 nucleotide sequence: TGCGCCAGCAGCTTGGGGCAAGGGGGGGCTTTCTTT. The encoded protein is CASSLGQGGAFF.

The genes are TRBV7-8 and TRBJ2-2, with D possibly being TRBD1 (6 bases). Germline V gene data show CDR1 as SGHVS and CDR2 as FQNEAQ. Between the trimmed V and J ends, which lost 3 bases and 6 bases, there was a span of 11 bases. The CDR3 covers 14 residues. The CDR3 coding sequence is TGTGCCAGCAGCTTCGGAAGGACAGCCGGGGAGCTGTTTTTT. Its protein product is CASSFGRTAGELFF.

The V gene is TRBV5-6, the J gene TRBJ1-1; D gene unclear. Germline CDR1 and CDR2: SGHDT and YYEEEE. With 4 bases removed from V and 5 bases from J, the gap between germline ends came to 15 bases. This CDR3 has 14 amino acids. CDR3 amino acids: CASSREADWTEAFF. The CDR3 coding sequence is TGTGCCAGCAGCCGGGAGGCGGATTGGACTGAAGCTTTCTTT.

This chain links TRBV2 with TRBJ1-5, with a possible D match to TRBD1 (5 bases). CDR1 SNHLY and CDR2 FYNNEI come from the germline V gene. Trimming left V 4 bases short and J 4 bases short, with 11 bases between. This CDR3 contains 14 residues. The CDR3 region is CASSGSKGNQPQHF. The DNA for the CDR3 is TGTGCCAGCAGTGGGTCGAAGGGGAATCAGCCCCAGCATTTT.

This clone was seen a handful of times. The rearrangement uses TRBV7-2 and TRBJ1-1; 7 positions match TRBD1. The germline V gene encodes CDR1 SGHTA and CDR2 FQGNSA. After removal of 5 bases from V and 5 bases from J, the junction contained 5 bases not matched to a gene. This CDR3 has 13 residues. The CDR3 nucleotides are TGTGCCAGCAGCGAAGGACAGGCGACTGAAGCTTTCTTT. It yields the protein CASSEGQATEAFF.

V gene TRBV7-9 combines with J gene TRBJ2-7, with D possibly called TRBD1 or TRBD2 (6 bases each). The germline gives CDR1 SEHNR, CDR2 FQNEAQ (reference sequence). This CDR3 spans 15 amino acids. V dropped 5 bases and J dropped 5 bases, with 19 bases sitting between them. The CDR3 DNA follows: TGTGCCAGCAGCCCCCAAGGGGGAGGTGCGGACGAGCAGTACTTC. This gives the protein CASSPQGGGADEQYF.

Only a few counts were recorded for this clone. The chain recombines TRBV5-4 with TRBJ1-5; no firm D call. V lost 1 base and J 0 bases, leaving 8 bases between the germline ends. The V gene's germline CDR1 is SGHNT and CDR2 YYREEE (reference sequence). The CDR3 has 15 residues. CDR3 loop: CASSLYGSSNQPQHF. In DNA form, the CDR3 reads TGTGCCAGCAGCTTGTATGGGTCTAGCAATCAGCCCCAGCATTTT.

The CDR3 DNA follows: TGTGCCAGCAGCTTATCGCCAGGGCCCAGTGAAGCTTTCTTT. Its translation is CASSLSPGPSEAFF. The chain couples TRBV7-6 to TRBJ1-1; maybe TRBD1 (5 bases). CDR1 and CDR2 (germline): SGHVS, FNYEAQ. V lost 2 bases and J lost 7, with 14 bases in between. The CDR3 covers 14 residues.

This chain links TRBV19 with TRBJ2-4; 8 positions match TRBD1. The CDR3 is 14 amino acids. V trimming: 3 bases; J trimming: 8 bases; junction bases outside the gene matches: 6. From germline, CDR1 is LNHDA and CDR2 SQIVND (reference sequence). The CDR3: CASSIGQGPDIQYF. The CDR3 region has the DNA TGTGCCAGTAGTATCGGACAGGGTCCAGACATTCAGTACTTC.

The V and J genes are TRBV7-2 and TRBJ1-5; no reliable D call. V lost 1 base and J 0 bases, leaving 7 bases between the germline ends. Germline CDR1 is SGHTA and CDR2 is FQGNSA. This CDR3 comprises 15 residues. DNA for the CDR3: TGTGCCAGCAGCTTAGGAGGATATAGCAATCAGCCCCAGCATTTT. Translating it yields CASSLGGYSNQPQHF. The variable domain in full, with the rest retrieved from reference TRBV7-2 and TRBJ1-5, is GAGVSQSPSNKVTEKGKDVELRCDPISGHTALYWYRQSLGQGLEFLIYFQGNSAPDKSGLPSDRFSAERTGGSVSTLTIQRTQQEDSAVYLCASSLGGYSNQPQHFGDGTRLSIL.

This clone has a handful of counts. The CDR3 is CASSGLRDTGELFF. For the CDR3, the DNA is TGCGCCAGCAGCGGCTTACGGGACACCGGGGAGCTGTTTTTT. V usage is TRBV5-1 and J usage is TRBJ2-2; D call uncertain. The CDR3 loop spans 14 amino acids. Germline V gives CDR1 SGHRS, CDR2 YFSETQ. Trimming shortened V by 4 bases and J by 3 bases, and 10 bases separated the two germline ends.

As for this clone: A junction boundary mismatches the germline segment, possibly from a read error. This rearrangement joins TRBV6-5 to TRBJ1-1; D gene ambiguous. The CDR3 is 14 amino acids. Germline assignment: CDR1 MNHEY and CDR2 SVGAGI. CDR3 bases: TGTGCCAGCAGCCGAGCGGTGGGGAACACTAAAGCTTTCTTT. Its protein product is CASSRAVGNTKAFF.

This chain links TRBV19 with TRBJ2-7; unclear D gene. The CDR3 contains 15 residues. CDR1 and CDR2 from the germline V gene are LNHDA and SQIVND (reference sequence). Trimming took off 4 bases at V and 2 bases at J, with 15 bases between the two ends. DNA of the CDR3: TGTGCCAGTAGTAGGTCAGCTTATGATACCTACGAGCAGTACTTC. As protein: CASSRSAYDTYEQYF.